Listed below are T cell receptor beta chains from one sample, sequenced in a study of Graves' ophthalmopathy and Graves' hyperthyroidism. One entry per CDR3 protein results from TCRdb running MiXCR on the multiplex PCR reads. The table shows hundreds of thousands of distinct CDR3 sequences, with 22% occurring only once. The sequencing input was peripheral blood. These TCRs come from a woman younger than 30 with stable Graves' hyperthyroidism. Some clones in this sample may be carry-over from other donors' samples. The CDR3 runs from the conserved cysteine through the conserved F or W. A D gene is named only where the DNA matches it firmly. Expanded clones get a size class; other rows say once, few or many, or leave the size out.

clone size: many; V gene: TRBV30; J gene: TRBJ1-3; D gene: .; CDR3 protein: CAWSAPRNSGNTIYF; CDR3 DNA: TGTGCCTGGAGTGCCCCTCGGAACTCTGGAAACACCATATATTTT
clone size: many; V gene: TRBV10-3; J gene: TRBJ1-2; D gene: .; CDR3 protein: CAIRGEALYGYGYTF; CDR3 DNA: TGTGCCATCAGGGGCGAAGCATTGTACGGCTATGGCTACACCTTC
clone size: many; V gene: TRBV14; J gene: TRBJ2-5; D gene: .; CDR3 protein: CASTVWETQYF; CDR3 DNA: TGTGCCAGCACCGTTTGGGAGACCCAGTACTTC
clone size: .; V gene: TRBV6-1; J gene: TRBJ1-5; D gene: TRBD1; CDR3 protein: CASSEAGTGGNQPQHF; CDR3 DNA: TGTGCCAGCAGTGAAGCAGGAACAGGGGGCAATCAGCCCCAGCATTTT
clone size: .; V gene: TRBV19; J gene: TRBJ2-2; D gene: .; CDR3 protein: CASSIVYSGELFF; CDR3 DNA: TGTGCCAGTAGTATAGTTTACTCCGGGGAGCTGTTTTTT
clone size: many; V gene: TRBV2; J gene: TRBJ1-2; D gene: .; CDR3 protein: CASSEDRAYGYTF; CDR3 DNA: TGTGCCAGCAGTGAAGACAGAGCCTATGGCTACACCTTC
clone size: .; V gene: TRBV6-5; J gene: TRBJ1-1; D gene: TRBD1; CDR3 protein: CASSYSPGQGVTEAFF; CDR3 DNA: TGTGCCAGCAGTTACTCTCCGGGACAGGGGGTCACTGAAGCTTTCTTT
clone size: many; V gene: TRBV20-1; J gene: TRBJ2-7; D gene: TRBD2; CDR3 protein: CSATGTSGSYEQYF; CDR3 DNA: TGCAGTGCCACCGGGACTAGCGGCTCCTACGAGCAGTACTTC
clone size: many; V gene: TRBV28; J gene: TRBJ1-5; D gene: TRBD1; CDR3 protein: CASSLVAGGDNQPQHF; CDR3 DNA: TGTGCCAGCAGTTTGGTTGCAGGGGGCGACAATCAGCCCCAGCATTTT
clone size: many; V gene: TRBV11-2; J gene: TRBJ1-1; D gene: .; CDR3 protein: CASSYSLGTEAFF; CDR3 DNA: TGTGCCAGCAGCTATTCCCTAGGCACTGAAGCTTTCTTT
clone size: many; V gene: TRBV12-3/TRBV12-4; J gene: TRBJ2-7; D gene: TRBD2; CDR3 protein: CASSPRAGNLRYEQYF; CDR3 DNA: TGTGCCAGCAGTCCGAGAGCGGGGAATCTTCGCTACGAGCAGTACTTC
clone size: many; V gene: TRBV5-6; J gene: TRBJ1-5; D gene: .; CDR3 protein: CASSLTGSRQPQHF; CDR3 DNA: TGTGCCAGCAGCTTGACAGGGTCTCGGCAGCCCCAGCATTTT
clone size: .; V gene: TRBV24-1; J gene: TRBJ2-5; D gene: TRBD1; CDR3 protein: CATSDTGELETQYF; CDR3 DNA: TGTGCCACCAGTGATACAGGGGAATTAGAGACCCAGTACTTC
clone size: few; V gene: TRBV20-1; J gene: TRBJ2-6; D gene: TRBD1; CDR3 protein: CSAPGQPGANVLTF; CDR3 DNA: TGCAGTGCCCCGGGACAGCCGGGGGCCAACGTCCTGACTTTC
clone size: .; V gene: TRBV28; J gene: TRBJ2-7; D gene: .; CDR3 protein: CASFPGHNYEQYF; CDR3 DNA: TGTGCCAGCTTCCCGGGACACAACTACGAGCAGTACTTC
clone size: .; V gene: TRBV2; J gene: TRBJ1-1; D gene: TRBD1; CDR3 protein: CASSPPRDRGKAFF; CDR3 DNA: TGTGCCAGCAGCCCGCCTCGGGACAGGGGAAAAGCTTTCTTT
clone size: .; V gene: TRBV6-1; J gene: TRBJ2-7; D gene: .; CDR3 protein: CASSAQRSYEQYF; CDR3 DNA: TGTGCCAGCAGTGCACAGCGATCCTACGAGCAGTACTTC
clone size: few; V gene: TRBV19; J gene: TRBJ1-1; D gene: .; CDR3 protein: CASSIGERGNTEAFF; CDR3 DNA: TGTGCCAGTAGTATCGGAGAGAGGGGGAACACTGAAGCTTTCTTT
clone size: few; V gene: TRBV29-1; J gene: TRBJ2-5; D gene: TRBD1; CDR3 protein: CSVWDSSRRETQYF; CDR3 DNA: TGCAGCGTTTGGGACAGTTCGAGAAGGGAGACCCAGTACTTC
clone size: many; V gene: TRBV20-1; J gene: TRBJ2-7; D gene: .; CDR3 protein: CSADGGYSYEQYF; CDR3 DNA: TGCAGTGCAGACGGAGGGTACTCCTACGAGCAGTACTTC
clone size: many; V gene: TRBV2; J gene: TRBJ1-5; D gene: .; CDR3 protein: CASSEEGLGNQPQHF; CDR3 DNA: TGTGCCAGCAGTGAGGAGGGATTGGGCAATCAGCCCCAGCATTTT
clone size: few; V gene: TRBV15; J gene: TRBJ1-6; D gene: TRBD1; CDR3 protein: CATSRDRWMARQGRNSPLHF; CDR3 DNA: TGTGCCACCAGCAGAGATAGATGGATGGCTAGACAGGGTCGAAATTCACCCCTCCACTTT
clone size: few; V gene: TRBV20-1; J gene: TRBJ2-7; D gene: TRBD1; CDR3 protein: CSARVPRTGPEQYF; CDR3 DNA: TGCAGTGCTAGAGTCCCCCGGACAGGGCCCGAGCAGTACTTC
clone size: .; V gene: TRBV27; J gene: TRBJ2-5; D gene: .; CDR3 protein: CASSPLFRWGRDRLLIETQYF; CDR3 DNA: TGTGCCAGCAGTCCATTGTTTAGATGGGGGAGGGACAGGCTGCTGATAGAGACCCAGTACTTC
clone size: .; V gene: TRBV9; J gene: TRBJ2-2; D gene: .; CDR3 protein: CASSVGPSTGELFF; CDR3 DNA: TGTGCCAGCAGCGTAGGGCCAAGTACCGGGGAGCTGTTTTTT
clone size: many; V gene: TRBV4-3; J gene: TRBJ2-5; D gene: TRBD2; CDR3 protein: CASSQGLAGQETQYF; CDR3 DNA: TGCGCCAGCAGCCAAGGCTTAGCGGGGCAAGAGACCCAGTACTTC
clone size: many; V gene: TRBV7-2; J gene: TRBJ1-1; D gene: .; CDR3 protein: CASTQGRGNTEAFF; CDR3 DNA: TGTGCCAGCACTCAGGGGCGGGGGAACACTGAAGCTTTCTTT